This T cell receptor (beta chain) stems from a study of blood T cell repertoires in COVID-19. Turning to the study itself: Donors in the United States, Italy and Spain gave samples during acute or convalescent COVID-19. Nucleic acid was either cDNA or gDNA, and it came from T cells, B-cell-depleted T cells, or PBMCs.

This CDR3 spans 13 amino acids. V dropped 6 bases and J dropped 6; count of bases not matched to a gene: 5. Germline V gene sequence: CDR1 MNHEY, CDR2 SVGAGI. This clone has more than one count but fewer than ten. The data were produced by immunoSEQ multiplex PCR, yet TCRdb's version contains in-frame clones alone and is incomplete. The data contain tens of thousands of clones, 75% to 90% of them singletons. The source is a human donor in a cohort sampled during active COVID-19. Input material: peripheral blood. The V gene is TRBV6-5, the J gene TRBJ1-5; the match to TRBD1 covers 7 bases. The CDR3 protein is CASRGTAGQPQHF. The CDR3 nucleotides read TGTGCCAGCAGGGGGACAGCAGGTCAGCCCCAGCATTTT.